This T cell receptor beta chain stems from a study of beta chain features in type 1 diabetes (dated by TCRdb to 2016 to 2019). Concerning the study at large: Patients and healthy donors did not differ in mean age, gender distribution, total cell number or subset yield. In the study, recently diagnosed type 1 diabetes patients and matched healthy donors were compared on the TCRB repertoires of their sorted circulating CD4+ T cell subsets. A total of around 110,000,000 sorted cells were examined across all samples, and RNA yield correlated strongly with the number of cells per subset. Regulatory and stem cell-like memory subsets were isolated from only 8 patients and roughly eight healthy donors, whereas naive and central memory subsets came from all 30 or so donors.

All of the isolated RNA was reverse transcribed with the High Capacity cDNA Reverse Transcription Kit, so expressed TCRB transcripts were sequenced. Deep immunoSEQ sequencing was applied to naive, central memory and regulatory T cell samples, giving an average of about 3.7 million total reads per sample. Sorted cells were lysed in RLT buffer, and RNA was extracted using DNase-treated RNeasy Micro or Mini kits according to cell number. Each cell subset was processed separately to prevent cross-contamination, with patient and healthy donor samples processed together. TCRB sequences were amplified from cDNA with the immunoSEQ multiplex PCR, producing 87-bp fragments spanning the CDR3 region. Amplicons were sequenced on the Illumina HiSeq platform. In the source study's methods: PCR bias was computationally corrected using synthetic template baselines, reads within Hamming distance 2 were collapsed, and singletons that could not be merged were discarded. Reads were aligned against IMGT to assign V, D and J genes, CDR3 length and insertions or deletions at six rearrangement sites. Within each subset, clonotype counts were normalized to the number of sorted cells before true diversity and Gini coefficients were calculated with the tcR R package. The overlap coefficient, calculated on TCRB nucleotide sequences, was used to measure repertoire sharing. Out-of-frame TCRB sequences from naive cells were analyzed as a proxy for the pre-selection repertoire. TCRdb retrieved this table from immuneACCESS and kept in-frame rearrangements only. Not all clones are present; in checked studies, unresolved V genes account for under half, and no reason is known for the remainder. D and trimming come from the DNA, and the V and J calls and clone size come from that table. The sample profile shows about 660,000 clones; roughly an eighth of them were found once. The ten largest clones capture 0.03% to 0.045% of the sample.

The CDR3 runs 13 residues from the cysteine to the phenylalanine. Only the CDR3 region is kept as DNA, spanning 39 bases read in frame from base 1. Trimming costs V 6 bases and J 0 bases, and their ends lie 7 bases apart. Via the germline V gene, CDR1 is SNHLY and CDR2 FYNNEI. Each donor gave one peripheral blood draw, averaging approximately 0.12 L, which was collected into heparinised tubes. A BD FACSAria II was used to sort naive, central memory, regulatory and stem cell-like memory CD4+ T cells with a panel that included CD45RO, CCR7, CD25, CD127, CD95 and CD27. All sorted populations exceeded 95% purity. Right away, PBMCs were isolated by Lymphoprep density gradient centrifugation and were stained directly, with no culture step. So that batch effects would be minimized, each experiment stained and sorted samples in pairs, pairing one healthy donor with one patient. The full study reports these points: At VDJ recombination sites, type 1 diabetes patients had fewer insertions and more deleted nucleotides, which implies abnormalities in thymic rearrangement. A moderate but significant shortening of TCRB CDR3 length was observed in type 1 diabetes patients in all four CD4+ subsets. Sequencing cDNA rather than genomic DNA could over-represent highly expressing activated cells, although activation and CD3 levels did not differ between groups. HLA sub-analyses involved small numbers of individuals, so any influence of HLA type on TCRB rearrangement remained unresolved. PCR might favor shorter templates, but patient and control samples were amplified and corrected together, so any skew would affect both groups equally. Naive, central memory and regulatory TCRB repertoires appeared to be more alike among patients than among healthy donors.

This clone was found many times. It has no known antigen specificity. Base qualities were left out, and no much larger clone turns up one base away. The sample was naive CD4+ T cells from blood. Interpreted using the paper, the cell subset or site label stands for: true naive CD4+ T cells. The V and J segments used are TRBV2 and TRBJ2-3; TRBD2 might be the D gene, on 5 matching bases. The TCR originated in a man younger than 35 with type 1 diabetes. For the CDR3, the sequence is CASSGKSTDTQYF. The nucleotide sequence is TGTGCCAGCAGCGGGAAAAGCACAGATACGCAGTATTTT.